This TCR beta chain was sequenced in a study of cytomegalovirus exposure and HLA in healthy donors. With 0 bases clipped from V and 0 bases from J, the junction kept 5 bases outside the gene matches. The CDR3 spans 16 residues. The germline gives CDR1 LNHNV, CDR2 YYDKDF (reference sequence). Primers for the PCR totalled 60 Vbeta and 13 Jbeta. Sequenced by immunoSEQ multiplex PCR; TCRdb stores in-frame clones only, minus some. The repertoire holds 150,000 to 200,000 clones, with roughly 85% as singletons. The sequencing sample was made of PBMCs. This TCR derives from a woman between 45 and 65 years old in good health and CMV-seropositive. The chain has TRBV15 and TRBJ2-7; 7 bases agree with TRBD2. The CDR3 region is CATSRDLAVSSYEQYF. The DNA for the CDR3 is TGTGCCACCAGCAGAGATCTAGCGGTGAGCTCCTACGAGCAGTACTTC.